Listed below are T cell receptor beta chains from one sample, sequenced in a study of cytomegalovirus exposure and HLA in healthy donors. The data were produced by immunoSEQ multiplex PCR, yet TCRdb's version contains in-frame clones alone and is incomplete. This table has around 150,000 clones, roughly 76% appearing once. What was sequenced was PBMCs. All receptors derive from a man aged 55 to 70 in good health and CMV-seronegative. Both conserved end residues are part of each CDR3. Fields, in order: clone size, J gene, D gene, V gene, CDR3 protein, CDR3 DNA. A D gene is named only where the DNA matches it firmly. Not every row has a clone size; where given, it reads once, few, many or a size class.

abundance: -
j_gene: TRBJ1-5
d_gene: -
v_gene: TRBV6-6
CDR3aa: CASTETEYSNQPQHF
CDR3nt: TGTGCCAGCACCGAGACAGAATATAGCAATCAGCCCCAGCATTTT

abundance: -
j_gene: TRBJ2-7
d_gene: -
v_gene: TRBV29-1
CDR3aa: CSVEGQTTTKAYEQYF
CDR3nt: TGCAGCGTTGAAGGGCAGACTACTACCAAAGCCTACGAGCAGTACTTC

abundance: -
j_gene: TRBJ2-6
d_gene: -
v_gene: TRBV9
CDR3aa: CASTSVGFTRSGANVLTF
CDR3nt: TGTGCCAGCACCAGCGTAGGATTTACTCGCTCTGGGGCCAACGTCCTGACTTTC

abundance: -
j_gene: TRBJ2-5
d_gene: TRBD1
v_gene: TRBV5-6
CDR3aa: CASSLLDGQGRETQYF
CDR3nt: TGTGCCAGCAGCTTGCTCGACGGACAGGGGAGAGAGACCCAGTACTTC

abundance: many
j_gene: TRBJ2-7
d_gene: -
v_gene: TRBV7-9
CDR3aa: CASSLMQGSYEQYF
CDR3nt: TGTGCCAGCAGCTTAATGCAGGGCTCCTACGAGCAGTACTTC

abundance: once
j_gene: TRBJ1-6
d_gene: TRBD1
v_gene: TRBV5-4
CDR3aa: CASSRTGDNSPLHF
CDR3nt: TGTGCCAGCAGCCGGACAGGGGATAATTCACCCCTCCACTTT

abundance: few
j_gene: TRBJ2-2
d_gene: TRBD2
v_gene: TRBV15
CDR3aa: CATSRDRRTSGGTGELFF
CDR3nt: TGTGCCACCAGCAGAGATCGCCGGACTAGCGGTGGCACCGGGGAGCTGTTTTTT

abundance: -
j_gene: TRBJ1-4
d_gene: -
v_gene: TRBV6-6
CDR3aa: CASTPWGGGEKLFF
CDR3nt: TGTGCCAGCACCCCGTGGGGAGGAGGTGAAAAACTGTTTTTT

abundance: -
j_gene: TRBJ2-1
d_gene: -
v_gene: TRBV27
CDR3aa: CASSLTGDEQFF
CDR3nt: TGTGCCAGCAGTTTAACTGGTGATGAGCAGTTCTTC

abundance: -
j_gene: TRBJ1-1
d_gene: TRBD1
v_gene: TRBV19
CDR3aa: CASSRSTGGDLNTEAFF
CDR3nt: TGTGCCAGTAGTAGATCGACAGGGGGAGACCTGAACACTGAAGCTTTCTTT

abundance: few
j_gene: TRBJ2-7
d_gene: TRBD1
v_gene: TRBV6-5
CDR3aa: CASRMGQGAYEQYF
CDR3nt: TGTGCCAGCAGGATGGGACAGGGGGCCTACGAGCAGTACTTC

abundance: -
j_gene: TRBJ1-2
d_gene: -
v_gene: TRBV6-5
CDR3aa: CASSYSWRSENYGYTF
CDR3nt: TGTGCCAGCAGTTACTCGTGGCGGAGTGAAAACTATGGCTACACCTTC

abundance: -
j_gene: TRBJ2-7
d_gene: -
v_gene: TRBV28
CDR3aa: CASSPGYGDTDYEQYF
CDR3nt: TGTGCCAGCAGTCCAGGGTACGGAGACACGGACTACGAGCAGTACTTC

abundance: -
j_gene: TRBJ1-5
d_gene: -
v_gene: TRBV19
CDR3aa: CASMGGQDNQPQHF
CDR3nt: TGTGCCAGTATGGGGGGGCAAGACAATCAGCCCCAGCATTTT

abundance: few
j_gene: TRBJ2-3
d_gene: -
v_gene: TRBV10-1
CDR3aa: CASSEAGTARTDTQYF
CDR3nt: TGCGCCAGCAGTGAGGCTGGTACTGCCCGCACAGATACGCAGTATTTT

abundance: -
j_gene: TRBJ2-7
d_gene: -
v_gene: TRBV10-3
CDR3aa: CAISESSGDEQYF
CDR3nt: TGTGCCATCAGTGAGTCGTCCGGGGACGAGCAGTACTTC

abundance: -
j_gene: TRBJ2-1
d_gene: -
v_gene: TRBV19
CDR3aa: CASSPTAGTYNEQFF
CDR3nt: TGTGCCAGTAGTCCCACGGCAGGGACCTACAATGAGCAGTTCTTC

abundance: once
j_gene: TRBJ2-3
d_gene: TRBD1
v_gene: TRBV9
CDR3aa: CASSVAPGQGADTQYF
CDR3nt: TGTGCCAGCAGCGTAGCCCCGGGACAGGGTGCAGATACGCAGTATTTT

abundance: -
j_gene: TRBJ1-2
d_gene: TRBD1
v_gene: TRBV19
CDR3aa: CASSMGQGLDYGYTF
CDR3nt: TGTGCCAGTAGTATGGGACAGGGGCTGGACTATGGCTACACCTTC

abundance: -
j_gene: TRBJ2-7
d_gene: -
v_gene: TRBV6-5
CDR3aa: CASSQGFYEQYF
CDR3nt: TGTGCCAGCAGTCAGGGGTTCTACGAGCAGTACTTC

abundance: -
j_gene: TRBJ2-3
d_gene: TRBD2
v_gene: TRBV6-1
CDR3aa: CASSELQGGGATDTQYF
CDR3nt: TGTGCCAGCAGTGAACTACAGGGCGGGGGGGCCACAGATACGCAGTATTTT

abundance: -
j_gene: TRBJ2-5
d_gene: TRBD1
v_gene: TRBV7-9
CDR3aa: CSSSLHGTGRETQYF
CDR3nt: TGTTCCAGCAGCTTACACGGGACAGGGAGGGAGACCCAGTACTTC

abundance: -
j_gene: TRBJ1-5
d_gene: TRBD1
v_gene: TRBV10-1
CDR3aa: CASRGQVRMSQPQHF
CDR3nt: TGCGCCAGCAGGGGACAGGTTCGGATGAGTCAGCCCCAGCATTTT

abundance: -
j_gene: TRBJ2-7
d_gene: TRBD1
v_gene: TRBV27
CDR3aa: CASSLFKGQSYEQYF
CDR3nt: TGTGCCAGCAGTCTCTTTAAGGGACAGAGCTACGAGCAGTACTTC

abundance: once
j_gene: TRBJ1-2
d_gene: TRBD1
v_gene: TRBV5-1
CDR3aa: CASSLGIPGQGLYGYTF
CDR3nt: TGCGCCAGCAGCTTGGGGATTCCGGGACAGGGACTCTATGGCTACACCTTC

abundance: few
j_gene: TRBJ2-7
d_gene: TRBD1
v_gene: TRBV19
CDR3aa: CASSIQQGAYEQYF
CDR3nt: TGTGCCAGTAGTATTCAACAGGGGGCCTACGAGCAGTACTTC

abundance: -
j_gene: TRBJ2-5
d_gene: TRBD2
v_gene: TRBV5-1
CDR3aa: CASCWGSGGAETQYF
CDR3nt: TGCGCCAGCTGCTGGGGTAGCGGGGGGGCGGAGACCCAGTACTTC

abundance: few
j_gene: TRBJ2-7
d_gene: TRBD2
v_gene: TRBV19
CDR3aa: CASSISREGYYEQYF
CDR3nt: TGTGCCAGTAGTATCTCTCGGGAGGGGTACTACGAGCAGTACTTC

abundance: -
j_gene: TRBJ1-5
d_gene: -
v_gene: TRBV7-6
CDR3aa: CASSLSVGGYQPQHF
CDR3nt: TGTGCCAGCAGCTTATCGGTGGGGGGATATCAGCCCCAGCATTTT

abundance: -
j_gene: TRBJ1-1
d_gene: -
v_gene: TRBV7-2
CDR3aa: CASILGGENTEAFF
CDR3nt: TGTGCCAGCATCCTGGGGGGGGAGAACACTGAAGCTTTCTTT

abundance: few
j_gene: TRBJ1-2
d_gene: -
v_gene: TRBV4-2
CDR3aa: CASSQDPGRGYYGYTF
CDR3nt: TGTGCCAGCAGCCAAGATCCGGGTCGGGGATACTATGGCTACACCTTC

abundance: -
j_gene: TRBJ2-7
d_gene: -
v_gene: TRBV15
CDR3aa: CATSRGQTYLYEQYF
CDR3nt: TGTGCCACCAGCAGAGGCCAAACCTACCTCTACGAGCAGTACTTC

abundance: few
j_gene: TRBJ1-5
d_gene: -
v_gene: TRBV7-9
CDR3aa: CSSSSWGDQPQHF
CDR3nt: TGTTCCAGCAGCTCCTGGGGAGATCAGCCCCAGCATTTT

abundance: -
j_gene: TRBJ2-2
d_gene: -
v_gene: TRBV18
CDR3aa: CASSPFNPTNGELFF
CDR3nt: TGTGCCAGCTCACCATTTAACCCAACTAACGGGGAGCTGTTTTTT

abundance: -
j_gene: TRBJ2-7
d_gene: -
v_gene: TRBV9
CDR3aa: CASSVLADSYEQYF
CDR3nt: TGTGCCAGCAGCGTACTAGCTGACTCCTACGAGCAGTACTTC

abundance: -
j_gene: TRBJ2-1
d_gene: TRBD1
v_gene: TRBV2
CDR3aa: CASSVFRDRGEQFF
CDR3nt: TGTGCCAGCAGTGTTTTCCGGGACAGGGGTGAGCAGTTCTTC

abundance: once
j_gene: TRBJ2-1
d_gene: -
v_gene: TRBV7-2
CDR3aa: CASRPGPVVDEQFF
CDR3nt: TGTGCCAGCAGGCCAGGGCCTGTGGTCGATGAGCAGTTCTTC

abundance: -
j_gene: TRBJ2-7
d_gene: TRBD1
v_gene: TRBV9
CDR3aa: CASSVLDRGSEQYF
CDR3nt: TGTGCCAGCAGCGTACTGGACAGGGGATCCGAGCAGTACTTC